The 21 T cell receptor beta chains listed next were all sequenced from one sample in a study of blood T cell repertoires in COVID-19. Only in-frame clones appear in the TCRdb table, and some are missing; sequencing was by immunoSEQ multiplex PCR. The data show under 100,000 clones, less than 95% seen once. The specimen was peripheral blood. These receptors came from a man in his forties or fifties with acute or convalescent COVID-19.

The chain carries TRBV6-2 or TRBV6-3 and TRBJ1-2, with D uncertain. V was trimmed by 0 bases and J by 0 bases, leaving 8 bases between them. Germline V gene sequence: CDR1 MNHEY, CDR2 SVGEGT. The CDR3 totals 15 residues. CDR3 bases: TGTGCCAGCAGTTACTCGAGTCTGACTAACTATGGCTACACCTTC. Protein sequence: CASSYSSLTNYGYTF.

This sequence joins TRBV6-5 and TRBJ2-5; D is possibly TRBD2 (6 bases). The V and J ends lost 7 bases and 9 bases respectively, with 18 bases between them. The CDR3 is made up of 13 amino acids. Germline V gene sequence: CDR1 MNHEY, CDR2 SVGAGI. In DNA, the CDR3 is TGTGCCAGCACGGTGGGACTCGGGTGGGCCCAGTACTTC. Its protein product is CASTVGLGWAQYF.

The CDR3 here is CASSQPSQGATGYTF. CDR3 nucleotides: TGCGCCAGCAGCCAACCTTCCCAGGGGGCTACTGGCTACACCTTC. V is TRBV4-1 and J is TRBJ1-2, with 8 bases that match TRBD1. The CDR3 length is 15 residues. V lost 2 bases to trimming and J lost 7 bases; unmatched junction nucleotides: 9. Per the germline V gene, CDR1 is MGHRA and CDR2 is YSYEKL.

This chain uses TRBV21-1 with TRBJ1-6; the D call of TRBD1 is as the table states it, not checked on the DNA. TRBV21-1 is labeled a pseudogene. The CDR3 is 17 residues long. The CDR3 nucleotides are TGTGCCAGCAGCAAAGAGTCCAGGCAGGGGGTTCATTCACCCCTCCACTTT. Residues: CASSKESRQGVHSPLHF.

This chain connects TRBV27 to TRBJ2-5; 9 bases align to TRBD1. Trimming removed 5 bases from V and 5 bases from J; junction bases left unmatched: 6. Germline V lookup: CDR1 MNHEY, CDR2 SMNVEV (reference sequence). The CDR3 covers 14 residues. The CDR3 sequence: CASSTRTGVETQYF. In DNA, the CDR3 is TGTGCCAGCAGTACCCGGACAGGGGTTGAGACCCAGTACTTC.

This chain joins TRBV10-2 and TRBJ2-3; the match to TRBD2 covers 8 bases. In germline, CDR1 is WSHSY, CDR2 SAAADI. The CDR3 contains 16 residues. J was trimmed by 0 bases and V by 7 bases; bases with no gene match: 9. In nucleotides, the CDR3 is TGCGCCAGCATCTCAAGCGGGGGAGTTAGCACAGATACGCAGTATTTT. It is translated as CASISSGGVSTDTQYF.

V and J are TRBV19 and TRBJ1-1; no firm D call. This CDR3 region has 14 residues. V gave up 10 bases and J gave up 5 bases, with 20 bases separating them. Per germline, CDR1 LNHDA and CDR2 SQIVND (reference sequence). CDR3 coding DNA: TGTGCCACGATAGGACCCGGGGTTAGGACTGAAGCTTTCTTT. This encodes CATIGPGVRTEAFF.

The rearrangement uses TRBV5-5 and TRBJ2-3; D remains unclear. From germline, CDR1 is SGHKS and CDR2 YYEKEE (reference sequence). Trimming removed 0 bases at V and 5 bases at J, with 10 bases between. There are 14 residues in the CDR3. The CDR3 bases are TGTGCCAGCAGCTTGGATCCCGTCGTAGATACGCAGTATTTT. Its translation: CASSLDPVVDTQYF.

The rearrangement uses TRBV4-3 and TRBJ2-1, with TRBD2 matching 9 bases. After removal of 2 bases from V and 4 bases from J, the junction contained 9 bases not matched to a gene. The CDR3 loop spans 17 amino acids. CDR1 and CDR2 from the germline V gene are LGHNA and YSLEER. The CDR3, as DNA: TGCGCCAGCAGCCAAACAAGGCGGGAGGGCCTTTACAATGAGCAGTTCTTC. It codes for CASSQTRREGLYNEQFF.

The chain is built from TRBV15 and TRBJ2-7, with D perhaps TRBD2 (6 bases). Germline loops: CDR1 LNHNV, CDR2 YYDKDF (reference sequence). Between the trimmed V and J ends, which lost 0 bases and 3 bases, there was a span of 18 bases. The CDR3 is 17 amino acids. CDR3 nucleotides: TGTGCCACCAGCAGAGAAGTCCCTAGCGCAACGTACTACGAGCAGTACTTC. Residues: CATSREVPSATYYEQYF.

This chain links TRBV10-2 with TRBJ2-5; D not resolved. The CDR3 runs to 11 residues. Germline-derived CDR1 and CDR2 are WSHSY and SAAADI. V lost 4 bases to trimming and J lost 4 bases, with 4 bases between them. CDR3 residues: CASSVAETQYF. The DNA for the CDR3 is TGCGCCAGCAGTGTGGCAGAGACCCAGTACTTC.

The V call is TRBV7-2, the J call TRBJ1-1; TRBD1 matches at 7 bases. The V gene's germline CDR1 is SGHTA and CDR2 FQGNSA. The junction had 13 bases not matched to a gene; V was cut back by 5 bases and J by 7 bases. The CDR3 totals 15 residues. In DNA, the CDR3 is TGTGCCAGCAGCCTTACAGCGACAGGGAATCTTGAAGCTTTCTTT. Its translation: CASSLTATGNLEAFF.

The chain employs TRBV10-3 and TRBJ1-1; TRBD1 is a possible D gene (5 bases). Germline V CDR1 and CDR2: ENHRY, SYGVKD. The CDR3 contains 15 residues. The ends were cut back, 7 bases at V and 1 base at J, with 16 bases in the middle. The CDR3 protein is CAITTTDSPNTEAFF. The CDR3 nucleotides read TGTGCCATCACCACGACCGACAGCCCGAACACTGAAGCTTTCTTT.

The chain employs TRBV24-1 and TRBJ2-2, with D perhaps TRBD2 (7 bases). The CDR3 spans 16 residues. In germline, CDR1 is KGHDR, CDR2 SFDVKD. The germline V and J ends were trimmed by 3 bases and 4 bases, with 14 bases remaining between them. For the CDR3, the DNA is TGTGCCACCAGTGATCCCGGGGAGGGGGTCACCGGGGAGCTGTTTTTT. Its protein product is CATSDPGEGVTGELFF.

V usage is TRBV10-3 and J usage is TRBJ2-7; 14 bases map to TRBD2. Trimming took 2 bases from V and 7 from J; bases not matched to a gene: 7. Germline V CDR1 and CDR2: ENHRY, SYGVKD. The CDR3 loop spans 16 amino acids. CDR3 nucleotides: TGTGCCATCAGTGAGCCGGGACTAGCGGGAGTGAGGGAGCAGTACTTC. As protein: CAISEPGLAGVREQYF.

This clone was seen once. The chain links TRBV9 to TRBJ2-7, with 11 bases lining up with TRBD2. Germline V gene lookup returns CDR1 SGDLS and CDR2 YYNGEE. The ends lost 1 base at V and 6 bases at J; junction bases unmatched: 3. The CDR3 is made up of 14 amino acids. DNA of the CDR3: TGTGCCAGCAGCGTAACCGGGACTAGCGGCGAGCAGTACTTC. As protein: CASSVTGTSGEQYF.

The chain uses TRBV18 and TRBJ1-2; no clear D gene. The germline V gene has CDR1 KGHSH and CDR2 LQKENI. Trimming stripped 3 bases from V and 2 bases from J, with 10 bases between. CDR3 length equals 14 residues. The CDR3 coding sequence is TGTGCCAGCTCACCGCGGAGGGTAAACTATGGCTACACCTTC. Protein: CASSPRRVNYGYTF.

This chain links TRBV4-2 with TRBJ2-7; D not certain. Deletions cut 0 bases from V and 6 bases from J, with 6 bases between. Per germline, CDR1 LGHNA and CDR2 YNFKEQ. The length of the CDR3 is 12 residues. In DNA form, the CDR3 reads TGTGCCAGCAGCCAAGATCTAAGCGAGCAGTACTTC. It yields the protein CASSQDLSEQYF.

The chain uses TRBV6-2 or TRBV6-3 and TRBJ2-5, with no clear D. This CDR3 has 14 residues. V was cut by 5 bases and J by 1 base, with 11 bases left in between. Germline V gene lookup returns CDR1 MNHEY and CDR2 SVGEGT. The CDR3 is CASSATLVQETQYF. Here the CDR3 DNA reads TGTGCCAGCAGTGCTACTTTAGTCCAAGAGACCCAGTACTTC.

As for this clone: Mismatch with germline at one junction end may stem from a read error. The rearrangement joins TRBV7-9 to TRBJ1-5, with D perhaps matching TRBD1 (5 bases). There are 14 residues in the CDR3. The germline V gene has CDR1 SEHNR and CDR2 FQNEAQ (reference sequence). CDR3 in amino acids: CASSLGGTIGPSIF. The CDR3 DNA sequence: TGTGCCAGCAGCTTAGGAGGGACTATAGGGCCCAGCATTTTT.

The rearrangement joins TRBV6-6 to TRBJ1-5; TRBD1 is a possible D gene (5 bases). The germline V and J ends were trimmed by 7 bases and 0 bases, with 10 bases remaining between them. The CDR3 is made up of 14 amino acids. Germline V lookup: CDR1 MNHNY, CDR2 SVGAGI (reference sequence). This CDR3 reads CASNGGNSNQPQHF. CDR3 DNA: TGTGCCAGCAACGGGGGGAATAGCAATCAGCCCCAGCATTTT.